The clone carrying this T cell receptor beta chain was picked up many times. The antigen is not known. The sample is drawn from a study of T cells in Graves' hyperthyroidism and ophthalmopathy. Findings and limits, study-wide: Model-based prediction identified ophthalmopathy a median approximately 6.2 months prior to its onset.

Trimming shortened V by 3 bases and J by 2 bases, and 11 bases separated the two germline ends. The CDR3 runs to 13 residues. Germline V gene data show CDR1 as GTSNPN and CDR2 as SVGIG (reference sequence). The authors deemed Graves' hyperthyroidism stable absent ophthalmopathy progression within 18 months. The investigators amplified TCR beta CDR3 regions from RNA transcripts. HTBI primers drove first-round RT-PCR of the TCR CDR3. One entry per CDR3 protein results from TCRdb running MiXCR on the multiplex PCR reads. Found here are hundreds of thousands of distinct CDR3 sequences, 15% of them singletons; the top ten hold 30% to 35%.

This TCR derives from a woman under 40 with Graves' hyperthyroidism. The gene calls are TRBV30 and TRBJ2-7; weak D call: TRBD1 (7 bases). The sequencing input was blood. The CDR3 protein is CAWSQGGPYEQYF. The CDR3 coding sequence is TGTGCCTGGAGCCAGGGGGGCCCCTACGAGCAGTACTTC. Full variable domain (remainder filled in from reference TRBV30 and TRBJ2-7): SQTIHQWPATLVQPVGSPLSLECTVEGTSNPNLYWYRQAAGRGLQLLFYSVGIGQISSEVPQNLSASRPQDRQFILSSKKLLLSDSGFYLCAWSQGGPYEQYFGPGTRLTVT.